The 15 T cell receptor beta chains below were found in one sample sequenced in a study of cytomegalovirus exposure and HLA in healthy donors. In the PCR, 60 Vbeta and 13 Jbeta primers were used. Data came from immunoSEQ multiplex PCR; TCRdb stores just in-frame clones and leaves some out. The data hold more than 95,000 clones, with 78% observed a single time. Sequences were obtained from PBMCs. These receptor sequences come from a woman aged 40 to 50 in good health and CMV-seronegative.

This clone turned up a few times. This chain links TRBV18 with TRBJ2-7; D perhaps matches TRBD2 (5 bases). Trimming removed 3 bases at V and 1 base at J, with 10 bases between. Germline lookup yields CDR1 KGHSH and CDR2 LQKENI. The CDR3 spans 14 residues. Here the CDR3 reads CASSPEGASYEQYF. The CDR3 DNA reads TGTGCCAGCTCACCTGAGGGAGCTTCCTACGAGCAGTACTTC. The whole variable domain, remainder taken from reference TRBV18 and TRBJ2-7, is NAGVMQNPRHLVRRRGQEARLRCSPMKGHSHVYWYRQLPEEGLKFMVYLQKENIIDESGMPKERFSAEFPKEGPSILRIQQVVRGDSAAYFCASSPEGASYEQYFGPGTRLTVT.

The chain links TRBV7-8 to TRBJ2-5; D may be TRBD2 (5 bases). The tail of the sequence fits TRBJ2-7 better, so the J call may be wrong. This CDR3 region has 14 residues. Germline V gene sequence: CDR1 SGHVS, CDR2 FQNEAQ. CDR3 protein: CASSLLATSYEQYF. The CDR3 DNA reads TGTGCCAGCAGCTTACTAGCTACGTCCTACGAGCAGTACTTC.

This clone was seen once. The chain couples TRBV7-3 to TRBJ2-3; the match to TRBD2 covers 8 bases. The junction had 1 base not matched to a gene; V was cut back by 2 bases and J by 0 bases. This CDR3 region has 15 residues. In germline, CDR1 is SGHTA, CDR2 FQGTGA. This CDR3 reads CASSLAGGSTDTQYF. As DNA, the CDR3 is TGTGCCAGCAGCTTAGCGGGAGGCAGCACAGATACGCAGTATTTT.

The J gene is TRBJ2-7, the V gene TRBV11-2, with a possible D match to TRBD2 (5 bases). The CDR3 runs to 14 residues. Germline-derived CDR1 and CDR2 are SGHAT and FQNNGV. V dropped 6 bases and J dropped 3 bases, with 15 bases sitting between them. Here the CDR3 DNA reads TGTGCCAGCAGTCGACCGGCCCGGGGCTACGAGCAGTACTTC. It translates to CASSRPARGYEQYF.

V gene TRBV5-4 combines with J gene TRBJ2-3; tentative D call: TRBD2 (6 bases). In germline, CDR1 is SGHNT, CDR2 YYREEE (reference sequence). There are 16 residues in the CDR3. Trimming took off 0 bases at V and 2 bases at J, with 13 bases between the two ends. CDR3 amino acids: CASSLGGDVFTDTQYF. The CDR3 DNA sequence: TGTGCCAGCAGCTTGGGGGGGGACGTTTTCACAGATACGCAGTATTTT.

The chain recombines TRBV6-5 with TRBJ1-1; D may be TRBD1 (6 bases). CDR3 length equals 15 residues. Germline lookup yields CDR1 MNHEY and CDR2 SVGAGI. The V end was cut by 6 bases, the J end by 0 bases, with 14 bases between. In DNA, the CDR3 is TGTGCCAGCAGGACGGACAGAAACATGAACACTGAAGCTTTCTTT. Translated: CASRTDRNMNTEAFF.

The chain is built from TRBV7-9 and TRBJ2-1, with TRBD2 identical over 13 bases. The CDR3 sequence is 16 residues long. Germline CDR1 SEHNR, CDR2 FQNEAQ (reference sequence). The ends lost 6 bases at V and 15 bases at J; junction bases unmatched: 17. The DNA for the CDR3 is TGTGCCAGCAGTTTGGAAATGGGGACTAGCGGGAAGGGTCCGTTCTTC. Translation: CASSLEMGTSGKGPFF.

As concerns this clone: The sample holds other DNA sequences that translate to the same CDR3. The chain combines TRBV7-3 with TRBJ2-3, with D possibly TRBD2 on 5 matching bases. V lost 5 bases and J 0 bases, leaving 9 bases between the germline ends. The CDR3 consists of 14 residues. Germline CDR1 SGHTA, CDR2 FQGTGA. CDR3 coding DNA: TGTGCCAGCAGCCCCTCGGGGAGCACAGATACGCAGTATTTT. Its protein is CASSPSGSTDTQYF.

Only one count was recorded for this clone. The CDR3 loop is CASSRDSWEQYF. For the CDR3, the DNA is TGTGCCAGCAGTAGGGACAGTTGGGAGCAGTACTTC. The chain combines TRBV2 with TRBJ2-7; 7 bases are a match to TRBD1. The V gene's germline CDR1 is SNHLY and CDR2 FYNNEI. J gave up 7 bases and V 5 bases, and 5 bases lay outside the gene matches. CDR3 length: 12 residues.

The chain carries TRBV11-2 and TRBJ2-3; maybe TRBD2 (7 bases). Trimming shortened V by 5 bases and J by 6 bases, and 24 bases separated the two germline ends. The germline V gene has CDR1 SGHAT and CDR2 FQNNGV. CDR3 length: 17 amino acids. The CDR3 spells CASSVKWGRGRPDTQYF. The CDR3 nucleotides read TGTGCCAGCAGCGTCAAATGGGGGCGGGGGCGCCCCGATACGCAGTATTTT.

The V and J genes are TRBV7-9 and TRBJ1-1; tentatively, D is TRBD1 (5 bases). This CDR3 spans 14 amino acids. V lost 5 bases, J lost 11 bases, and 21 bases lay in between. Germline CDR1 SEHNR, CDR2 FQNEAQ (reference sequence). In DNA form, the CDR3 reads TGTGCCAGCAGCGAAGGAGGGGTTGGCAGCCCGGCTTTCTTT. It is translated as CASSEGGVGSPAFF.

This sequence joins TRBV28 and TRBJ1-5; possible D gene TRBD1, 5 bases. CDR1 MDHEN and CDR2 SYDVKM come from the germline V gene. The CDR3 consists of 15 residues. Trimming took 2 bases from V and 3 from J, leaving 11 bases between them. The CDR3 is CASSLQGVYNQPQHF. DNA of the CDR3: TGTGCCAGCAGTTTACAGGGCGTTTACAATCAGCCCCAGCATTTT.

The sample holds one count of this clone. The rearrangement links TRBV20-1 to TRBJ1-1, with D possibly being TRBD1 (6 bases). The CDR3 is made up of 11 amino acids. Germline-derived CDR1 and CDR2 are DFQATT and SNEGSKA (reference sequence). The CDR3: CGGGLNTEAFF. CDR3 DNA sequence: TGCGGGGGGGGCTTGAACACTGAAGCTTTCTTT.

In this sample, this clone turned up a few times. The junction departs from the called germline gene at one end, perhaps through a read error. This chain joins TRBV20-1 and TRBJ2-7; D perhaps matches TRBD2 (6 bases). Germline V gene lookup returns CDR1 DFQATT and CDR2 SNEGSKA (reference sequence). This CDR3 has 8 residues. The CDR3 loop is CSARGGDF. As DNA, the CDR3 is TGCAGTGCTAGAGGGGGGGACTTC.

This clone appeared once. The genes are TRBV30 and TRBJ2-7, with 11 nucleotides matching TRBD2. V lost 3 bases and J lost 0; bases outside the gene matches: 4. The CDR3 is 15 residues long. The V gene's germline CDR1 is GTSNPN and CDR2 SVGIG (reference sequence). CDR3 nucleotides: TGTGCCTGGAGGGGGACTAGCGGTATCTCCTACGAGCAGTACTTC. Protein sequence: CAWRGTSGISYEQYF.